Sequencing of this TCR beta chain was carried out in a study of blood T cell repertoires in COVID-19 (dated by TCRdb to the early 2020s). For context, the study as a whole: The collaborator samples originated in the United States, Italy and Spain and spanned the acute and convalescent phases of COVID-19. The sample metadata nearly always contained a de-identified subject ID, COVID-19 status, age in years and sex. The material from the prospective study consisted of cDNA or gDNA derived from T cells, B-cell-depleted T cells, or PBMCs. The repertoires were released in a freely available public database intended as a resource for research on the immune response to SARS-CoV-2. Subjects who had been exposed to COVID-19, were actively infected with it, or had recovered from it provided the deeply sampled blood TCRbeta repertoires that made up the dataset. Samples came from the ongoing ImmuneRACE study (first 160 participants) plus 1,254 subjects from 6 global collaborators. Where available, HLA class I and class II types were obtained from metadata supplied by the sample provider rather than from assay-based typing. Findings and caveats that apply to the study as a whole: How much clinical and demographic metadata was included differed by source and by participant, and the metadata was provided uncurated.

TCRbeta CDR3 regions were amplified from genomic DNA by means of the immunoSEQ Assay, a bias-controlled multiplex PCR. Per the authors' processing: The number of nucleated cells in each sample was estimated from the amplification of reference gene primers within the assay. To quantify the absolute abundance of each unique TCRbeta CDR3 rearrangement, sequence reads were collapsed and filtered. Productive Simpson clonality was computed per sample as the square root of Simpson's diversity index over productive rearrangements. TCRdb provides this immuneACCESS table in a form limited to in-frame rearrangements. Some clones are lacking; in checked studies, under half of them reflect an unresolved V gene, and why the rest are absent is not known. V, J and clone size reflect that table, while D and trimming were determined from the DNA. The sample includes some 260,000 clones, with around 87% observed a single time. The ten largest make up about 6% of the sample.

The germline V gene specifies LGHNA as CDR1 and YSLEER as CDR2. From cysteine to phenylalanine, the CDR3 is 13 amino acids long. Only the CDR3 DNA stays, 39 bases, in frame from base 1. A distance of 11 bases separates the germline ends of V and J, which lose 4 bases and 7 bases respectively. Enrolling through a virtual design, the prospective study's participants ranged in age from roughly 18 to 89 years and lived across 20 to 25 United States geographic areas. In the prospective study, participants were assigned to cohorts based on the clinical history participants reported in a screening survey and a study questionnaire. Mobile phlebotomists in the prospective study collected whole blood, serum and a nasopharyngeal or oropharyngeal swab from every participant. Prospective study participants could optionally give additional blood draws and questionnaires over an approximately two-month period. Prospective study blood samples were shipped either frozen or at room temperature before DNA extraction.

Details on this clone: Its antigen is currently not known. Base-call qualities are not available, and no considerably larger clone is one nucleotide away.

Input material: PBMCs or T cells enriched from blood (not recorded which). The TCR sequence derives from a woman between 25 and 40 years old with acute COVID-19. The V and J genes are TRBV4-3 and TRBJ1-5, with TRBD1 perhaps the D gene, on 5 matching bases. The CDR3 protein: CASSRTGSQPQHF. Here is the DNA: TGCGCCAGCAGCCGAACAGGTTCCCAGCCCCAGCATTTT.